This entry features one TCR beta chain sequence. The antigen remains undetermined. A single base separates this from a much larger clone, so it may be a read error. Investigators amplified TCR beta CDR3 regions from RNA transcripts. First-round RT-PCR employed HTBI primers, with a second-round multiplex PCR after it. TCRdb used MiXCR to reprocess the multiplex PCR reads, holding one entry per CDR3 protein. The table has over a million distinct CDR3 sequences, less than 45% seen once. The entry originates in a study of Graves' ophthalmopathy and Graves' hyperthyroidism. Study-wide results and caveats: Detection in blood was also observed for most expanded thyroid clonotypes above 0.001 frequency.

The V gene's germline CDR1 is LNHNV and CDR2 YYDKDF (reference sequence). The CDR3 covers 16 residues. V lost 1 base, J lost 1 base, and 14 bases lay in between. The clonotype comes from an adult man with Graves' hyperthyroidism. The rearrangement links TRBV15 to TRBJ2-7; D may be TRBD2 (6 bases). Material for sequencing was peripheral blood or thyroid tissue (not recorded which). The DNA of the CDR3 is TGTGCCACCAGCAGAGTACGCCGGAGGGGATCCTACGAGCAGTACTTC. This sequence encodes CATSRVRRRGSYEQYF. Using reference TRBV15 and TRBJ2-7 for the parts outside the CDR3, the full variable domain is DAMVIQNPRYQVTQFGKPVTLSCSQTLNHNVMYWYQQKSSQAPKLLFHYYDKDFNNEADTPDNFQSRRPNTSFCFLDIRSPGLGDTAMYLCATSRVRRRGSYEQYFGPGTRLTVT.